The clone carrying this T cell receptor (beta chain) was picked up a small number of times. Its antigen is not known. The germline V and J ends were trimmed by 5 bases and 0 bases, with 14 bases remaining between them. The CDR3 is 16 residues long. The germline gives CDR1 SGHAT, CDR2 FQDESV (reference sequence). One entry per CDR3 protein results from TCRdb running MiXCR on the RT-PCR reads. The table includes tens of thousands of distinct CDR3 sequences, roughly 73% detected once. This entry comes from a study of yellow fever vaccine responses in identical twins. General study points: In identical twins, vaccine T cell responses appeared partly shared and partly individual.

The chain combines TRBV11-1 with TRBJ2-4, with a possible D match to TRBD2 (6 bases). The specimen comprised T cells from blood (PBMCs), unsorted or a sorted subset (not recorded which), sampled before or after yellow fever vaccination (not recorded which). This TCR was sampled from a woman under 30 who received the yellow fever vaccine. The CDR3 here is CASSPGTGVAKNIQYF. As DNA, the CDR3 is TGTGCCAGCAGCCCAGGGACGGGAGTAGCCAAAAACATTCAGTACTTC.